This TCR beta chain was obtained from a study of stem cell transplantation in POMP-related autoinflammatory disease. The wider study: Defective thymoproteasomes were hypothesized to impair CD8+ T-cell positive selection. Study-level points and caveats: PRAID patients trended toward lower TRB diversity and higher clonality in all analyzed T-cell subsets.

PRAID featured prominent immunodeficiency. Of note for this clone: What it recognizes is unknown.

The V end was cut by 5 bases, the J end by 4 bases, with 15 bases between. CDR1 is SGHKS, CDR2 YYEKEE, per germline (reference sequence). The CDR3 is 14 residues long. Libraries were prepared by immunoSEQ multiplex PCR; TCRdb keeps only in-frame clonotypes and omits some of them. The sample shows around 10,000 clones, roughly 83% of them seen only once. This rearrangement joins TRBV5-5 to TRBJ2-5; a weak D match, TRBD1 (5 bases). The sequence was collected from a human patient with POMP-related autoinflammation and immune dysregulation (PRAID). A subset of T cells may come from the graft donor. Sample: CD4+ T cells from PBMCs, taken after stem cell transplantation. The CDR3 coding sequence is TGTGCCAGCAGTTTCGACAGCCTCCGAGAGACCCAGTACTTC. Translated: CASSFDSLRETQYF.